Below are 16 T cell receptor beta chains sequenced from a single sample in a study of T cells in Graves' hyperthyroidism and ophthalmopathy. Authors of the study amplified TCR beta CDR3 regions from RNA transcripts. Researchers ran a first-round RT-PCR on the TCR CDR3 using the HTBI primer set. TCRdb called the multiplex PCR reads again in MiXCR, with one record for every CDR3 protein. The data hold 300,000 to 500,000 distinct CDR3 sequences, with 15% observed a single time. Source material: blood. These receptors all come from a woman aged 30 to 39 with Graves' hyperthyroidism.

Many counts were recorded for this clonotype. The chain employs TRBV27 and TRBJ2-7; 8 positions match TRBD1. The CDR3 is made up of 13 amino acids. J gave up 5 bases and V 3 bases, and 3 bases lay outside the gene matches. From germline, CDR1 is MNHEY and CDR2 SMNVEV (reference sequence). The CDR3 DNA reads as TGTGCCAGCAGTTTCCAGGGGGCAGACGAGCAGTACTTC. This codes for CASSFQGADEQYF.

This clonotype was counted between two and nine times. The chain carries TRBV20-1 and TRBJ2-7; D unclear. CDR1 is DFQATT, CDR2 SNEGSKA, per germline (reference sequence). The ends were cut back, 3 bases at V and 0 bases at J, with 9 bases in the middle. This CDR3 has 13 residues. The CDR3 loop reads CSASSATSYEQYF. CDR3 in DNA: TGCAGTGCTAGTTCGGCGACCTCCTACGAGCAGTACTTC.

This chain connects TRBV5-1 to TRBJ1-6; the D gene is possibly TRBD1 (6 bases). CDR3 size: 14 residues. V lost 10 bases, J lost 9 bases, and 20 bases lay in between. Germline lookup yields CDR1 SGHRS and CDR2 YFSETQ. The CDR3 DNA is TGCGCCGGCCGGGACCGGGACAAAAGTTCACCCCTCCACTTT. Translation gives CAGRDRDKSSPLHF.

This clonotype has only a few counts. This chain uses TRBV19 with TRBJ2-7; 7 bases agree with TRBD1. Germline V gene data show CDR1 as LNHDA and CDR2 as SQIVND (reference sequence). The CDR3 extends over 15 amino acids. Losses at the gene ends were 3 bases for V and 4 bases for J; bases not matched to a gene: 9. CDR3 coding DNA: TGTGCCAGTAGTATTGTCGAGGCAGGGGGATACGAGCAGTACTTC. Encoded protein: CASSIVEAGGYEQYF.

The rearrangement links TRBV20-1 to TRBJ1-2; D unclear. Germline lookup yields CDR1 DFQATT and CDR2 SNEGSKA (reference sequence). This CDR3 region has 15 residues. Trimming shortened V by 4 bases and J by 1 base, and 16 bases separated the two germline ends. The CDR3 DNA reads TGCAGTGCTAAACCAGGACTGGAGCTTAACTATGGCTACACCTTC. Residues: CSAKPGLELNYGYTF.

As concerns this clonotype: An end of the junction does not agree with germline; a read error may underlie this. The chain uses TRBV18 and TRBJ2-4; the D gene could be TRBD1 or TRBD2 (6 bases each). Germline-derived CDR1 and CDR2 are KGHSH and LQKENI. CDR3 length: 13 residues. The CDR3 region has the DNA TGTGCCGGCTCAAGAGGGGGAGGAAACATTCGGTACTTC. Encoded protein: CAGSRGGGNIRYF.

This clonotype was counted ten times or more. CDR3 loop: CSVVRAEQFF. The CDR3 nucleotides read TGCAGCGTTGTCAGGGCGGAGCAGTTCTTC. The rearrangement uses TRBV29-1 and TRBJ2-1, with D possibly matching TRBD1 (5 bases). CDR1 is SQVTM, CDR2 ANQGSEA, per germline. The CDR3 totals 10 residues. The V gene lost 4 bases and the J gene lost 10 bases, with 8 bases spanning the gap.

This clonotype was detected ten times or more. The chain couples TRBV27 to TRBJ2-7; TRBD2 matches at 7 bases. Germline CDR1 and CDR2: MNHEY and SMNVEV (reference sequence). V was clipped by 8 bases and J by 4 bases; unmatched bases: 11. CDR3 length: 14 residues. DNA of the CDR3: TGTGCCAGCTCCCTCTGGGGGGAGGGTTACGAGCAGTACTTC. It encodes CASSLWGEGYEQYF.

The gene calls are TRBV20-1 and TRBJ1-2; D not certain. The CDR3 consists of 15 residues. Germline values: CDR1 DFQATT, CDR2 SNEGSKA (reference sequence). This chain's CDR3 is CRAAGMTGLNYGYTF. For the CDR3, the DNA is TGCAGGGCCGCGGGGATGACCGGGCTTAACTATGGCTACACCTTC.

Turning to this clonotype: This may stem from a read error, because a much larger clone lies one nucleotide away. CDR3 nucleotide sequence: TGTGCCAGCAGCCAAGATGTGGATAGCACTGAAGCTTTCTTT. This codes for CASSQDVDSTEAFF. The chain carries TRBV3-1 and TRBJ1-1; D uncertain. Germline values: CDR1 LGHDT, CDR2 YNNKEL (reference sequence). The V end lost 0 bases, the J end lost 4 bases, and 9 bases lay between the germline ends. The CDR3 consists of 14 residues.

This clonotype came up many times. The genes are TRBV27 and TRBJ1-1; TRBD1 matches at 8 bases. Trimming took 3 bases from V and 4 from J; bases not matched to a gene: 13. The CDR3 has 17 residues. Germline CDR1 MNHEY, CDR2 SMNVEV (reference sequence). The DNA for the CDR3 is TGTGCCAGCAGTTTTGTTAGAGGGCAGGGGGCGACCACTGAAGCTTTCTTT. Translated, it gives CASSFVRGQGATTEAFF.

The table lists this clonotype with many counts. The chain uses TRBV15 and TRBJ2-1, with 16 bases lining up with TRBD2. Unmatched junction bases numbered 8, after V lost 0 bases and J lost 0 bases. Looked up from germline, CDR1 is LNHNV and CDR2 is YYDKDF (reference sequence). The CDR3 covers 21 residues. The CDR3 spells CATSRESKGTSGRASYNEQFF. For the CDR3, the DNA is TGTGCCACCAGCAGAGAATCTAAAGGGACTAGCGGGAGGGCCTCCTACAATGAGCAGTTCTTC.

In its sample, this clonotype was seen many times. The chain is built from TRBV20-1 and TRBJ2-3, with a possible D match to TRBD1 (5 bases). Germline V lookup: CDR1 DFQATT, CDR2 SNEGSKA (reference sequence). Trimming removed 6 bases from V and 1 base from J, with 17 bases in between. The CDR3 runs to 15 residues. The CDR3 spells CSAPTPEGGTDTQYF. Here the CDR3 DNA reads TGCAGTGCCCCTACCCCAGAAGGGGGCACAGATACGCAGTATTTT.

This clonotype was counted at least ten times. This chain uses TRBV28 with TRBJ2-1, with 11 nucleotides matching TRBD2. The CDR3 is 15 amino acids. Germline V CDR1 and CDR2: MDHEN, SYDVKM. Trimming removed 1 base from V and 13 bases from J; junction bases left unmatched: 9. The CDR3 bases are TGTGCCAGCAGTTTATCATTGGGACTAGCGGAGCCCCAGTTCTTC. Protein product: CASSLSLGLAEPQFF.

This clonotype was seen more than once but under ten times. The chain is built from TRBV20-1 and TRBJ2-3, with 9 bases identical to TRBD2. Germline assignment: CDR1 DFQATT and CDR2 SNEGSKA (reference sequence). The CDR3 spans 16 residues. V dropped 0 bases and J dropped 2; count of bases not matched to a gene: 6. The DNA for the CDR3 is TGCAGTGCTAGAGATCCGCTAGCGGGGTACACAGATACGCAGTATTTT. The encoded protein is CSARDPLAGYTDTQYF.

This clonotype was seen at least ten times. This chain connects TRBV7-9 to TRBJ2-4; D may be TRBD1 (6 bases). There are 15 residues in the CDR3. V dropped 5 bases and J dropped 0 bases, with 11 bases sitting between them. Germline values: CDR1 SEHNR, CDR2 FQNEAQ (reference sequence). The CDR3: CASSIGGVAKNIQYF. CDR3 coding DNA: TGTGCCAGCAGCATTGGGGGCGTAGCCAAAAACATTCAGTACTTC.